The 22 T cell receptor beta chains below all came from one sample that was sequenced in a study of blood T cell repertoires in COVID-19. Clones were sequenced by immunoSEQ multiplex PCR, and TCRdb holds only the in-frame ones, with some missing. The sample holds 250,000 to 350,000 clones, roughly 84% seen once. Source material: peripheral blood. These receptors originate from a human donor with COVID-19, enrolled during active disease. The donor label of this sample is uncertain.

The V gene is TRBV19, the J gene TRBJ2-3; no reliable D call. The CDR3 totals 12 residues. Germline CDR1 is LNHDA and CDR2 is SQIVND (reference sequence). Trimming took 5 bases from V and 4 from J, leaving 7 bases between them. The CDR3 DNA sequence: TGTGCCAGTAGTTCTATAGCAGATACGCAGTATTTT. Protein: CASSSIADTQYF. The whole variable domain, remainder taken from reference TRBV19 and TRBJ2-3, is DGGITQSPKYLFRKEGQNVTLSCEQNLNHDAMYWYRQDPGQGLRLIYYSQIVNDFQKGDIAEGYSVSREKKESFPLTVTSAQKNPTAFYLCASSSIADTQYFGPGTRLTVL.

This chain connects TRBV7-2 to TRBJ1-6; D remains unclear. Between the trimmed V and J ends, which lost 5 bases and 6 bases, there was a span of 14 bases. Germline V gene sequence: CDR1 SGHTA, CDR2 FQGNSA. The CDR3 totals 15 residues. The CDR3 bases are TGTGCCAGCAGCGCCTCTAGAGAGTTTAATTCACCCCTCCACTTT. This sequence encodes CASSASREFNSPLHF.

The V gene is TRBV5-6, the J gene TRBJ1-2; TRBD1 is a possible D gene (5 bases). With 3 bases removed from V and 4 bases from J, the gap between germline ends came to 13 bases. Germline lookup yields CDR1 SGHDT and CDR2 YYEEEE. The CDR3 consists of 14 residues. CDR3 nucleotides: TGTGCCAGCAGCTCCCAGGGTATAGTCTATGGCTACACCTTC. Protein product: CASSSQGIVYGYTF.

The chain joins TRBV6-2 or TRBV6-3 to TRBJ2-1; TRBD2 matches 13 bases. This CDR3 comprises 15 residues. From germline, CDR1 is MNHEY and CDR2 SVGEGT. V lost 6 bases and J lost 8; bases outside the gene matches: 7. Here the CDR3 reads CASSLLAGGRYEQFF. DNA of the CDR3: TGTGCCAGCAGCTTACTAGCGGGAGGGCGATATGAGCAGTTCTTC.

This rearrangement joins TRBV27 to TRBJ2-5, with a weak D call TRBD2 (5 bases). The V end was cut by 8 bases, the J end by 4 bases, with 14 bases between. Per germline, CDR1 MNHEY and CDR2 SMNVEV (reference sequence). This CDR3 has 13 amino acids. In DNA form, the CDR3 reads TGTGCCAGCGGACTCTTGCGCGCAGAGACCCAGTACTTC. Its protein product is CASGLLRAETQYF.

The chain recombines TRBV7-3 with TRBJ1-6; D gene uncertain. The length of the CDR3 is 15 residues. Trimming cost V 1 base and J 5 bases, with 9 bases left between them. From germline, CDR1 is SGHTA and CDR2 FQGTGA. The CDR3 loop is CASSLNPQDNSPLHF. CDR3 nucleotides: TGTGCCAGCAGCTTAAATCCCCAGGATAATTCACCCCTCCACTTT.

CDR3 loop: CAVRVGPRREAFF. The CDR3 DNA reads as TGTGCCGTGAGGGTCGGGCCGCGGCGTGAAGCTTTCTTT. This chain links TRBV12-3 or TRBV12-4 with TRBJ1-1, with D unclear. The CDR3 has 13 amino acids. The V end was cut by 11 bases, the J end by 7 bases, with 20 bases between.

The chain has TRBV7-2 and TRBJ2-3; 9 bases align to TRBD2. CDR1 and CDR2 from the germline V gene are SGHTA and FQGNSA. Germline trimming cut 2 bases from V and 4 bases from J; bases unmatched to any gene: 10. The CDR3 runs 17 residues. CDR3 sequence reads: CASSLSLAGGAADTQYF. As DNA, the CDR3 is TGTGCCAGCAGCTTATCTTTGGCGGGAGGGGCCGCAGATACGCAGTATTTT.

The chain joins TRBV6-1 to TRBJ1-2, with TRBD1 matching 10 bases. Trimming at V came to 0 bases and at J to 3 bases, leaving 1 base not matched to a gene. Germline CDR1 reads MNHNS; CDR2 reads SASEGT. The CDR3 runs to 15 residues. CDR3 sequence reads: CASSEAGQGYYGYTF. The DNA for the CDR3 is TGTGCCAGCAGTGAAGCGGGACAGGGGTACTATGGCTACACCTTC.

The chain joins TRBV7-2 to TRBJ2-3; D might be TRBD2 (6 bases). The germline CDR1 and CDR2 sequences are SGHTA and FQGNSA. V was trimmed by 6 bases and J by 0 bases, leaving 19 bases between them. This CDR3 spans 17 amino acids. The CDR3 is CASRGGWVASSTDTQYF. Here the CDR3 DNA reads TGTGCCAGCAGGGGGGGATGGGTAGCGTCTAGCACAGATACGCAGTATTTT. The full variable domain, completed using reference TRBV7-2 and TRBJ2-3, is GAGVSQSPSNKVTEKGKDVELRCDPISGHTALYWYRQSLGQGLEFLIYFQGNSAPDKSGLPSDRFSAERTGGSVSTLTIQRTQQEDSAVYLCASRGGWVASSTDTQYFGPGTRLTVL.

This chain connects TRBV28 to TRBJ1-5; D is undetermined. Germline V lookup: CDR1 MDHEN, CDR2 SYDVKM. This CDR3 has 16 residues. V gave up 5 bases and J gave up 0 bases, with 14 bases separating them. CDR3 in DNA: TGTGCCAGCAGTCCCTTAACGGGATATAGCAATCAGCCCCAGCATTTT. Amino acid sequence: CASSPLTGYSNQPQHF.

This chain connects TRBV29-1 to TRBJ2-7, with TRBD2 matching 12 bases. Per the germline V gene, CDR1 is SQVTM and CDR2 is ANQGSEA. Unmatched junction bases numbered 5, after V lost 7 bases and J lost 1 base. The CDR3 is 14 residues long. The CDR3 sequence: CSGATSGRSYEQYF. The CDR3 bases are TGCAGCGGAGCGACTAGCGGGAGATCCTACGAGCAGTACTTC.

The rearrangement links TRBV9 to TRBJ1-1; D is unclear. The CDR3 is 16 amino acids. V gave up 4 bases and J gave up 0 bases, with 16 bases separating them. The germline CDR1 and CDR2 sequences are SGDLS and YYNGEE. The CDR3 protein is CASSPSVGYMNTEAFF. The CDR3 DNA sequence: TGTGCCAGCAGCCCAAGCGTAGGATACATGAACACTGAAGCTTTCTTT.

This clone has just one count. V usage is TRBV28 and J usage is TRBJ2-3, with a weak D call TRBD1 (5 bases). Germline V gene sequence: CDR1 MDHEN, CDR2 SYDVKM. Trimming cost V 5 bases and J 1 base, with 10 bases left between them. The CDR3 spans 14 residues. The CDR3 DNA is TGTGCCAGCAGTAGGACATACGGCACAGATACGCAGTATTTT. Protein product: CASSRTYGTDTQYF.

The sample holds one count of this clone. CDR3 amino acids: CAIAGTGVLANYGYTF. DNA for the CDR3: TGTGCCATCGCCGGGACAGGGGTGTTGGCTAACTATGGCTACACCTTC. J is TRBJ1-2 and V is TRBV10-3, with 10 bases that match TRBD1. V was pared by 8 bases and J by 0 bases, with 9 bases of the junction left unmatched. The CDR3 contains 16 residues. CDR1 and CDR2 (germline): ENHRY, SYGVKD.

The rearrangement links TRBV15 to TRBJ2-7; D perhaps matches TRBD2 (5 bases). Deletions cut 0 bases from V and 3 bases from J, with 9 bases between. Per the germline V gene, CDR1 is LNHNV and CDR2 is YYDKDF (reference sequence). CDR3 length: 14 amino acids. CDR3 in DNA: TGTGCCACCAGCAGAGATCTACGGGGCTACGAGCAGTACTTC. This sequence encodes CATSRDLRGYEQYF.

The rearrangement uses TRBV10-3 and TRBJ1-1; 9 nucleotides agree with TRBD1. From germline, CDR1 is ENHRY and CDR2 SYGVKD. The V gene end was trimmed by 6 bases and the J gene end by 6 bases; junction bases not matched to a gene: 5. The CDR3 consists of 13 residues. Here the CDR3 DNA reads TGTGCCATCAGCACAGGGGGCGGTTCTGAAGCTTTCTTT. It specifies CAISTGGGSEAFF.

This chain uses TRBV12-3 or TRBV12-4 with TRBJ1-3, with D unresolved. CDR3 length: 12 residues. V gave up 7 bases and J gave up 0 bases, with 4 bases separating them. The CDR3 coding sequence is TGTGCCAGCACCCTCTCTGGAAACACCATATATTTT. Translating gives CASTLSGNTIYF.

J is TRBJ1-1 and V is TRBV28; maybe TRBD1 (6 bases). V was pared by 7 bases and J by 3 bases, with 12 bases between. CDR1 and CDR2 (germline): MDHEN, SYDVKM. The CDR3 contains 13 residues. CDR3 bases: TGTGCCAGCATTCTACAGGGATACACTGAAGCTTTCTTT. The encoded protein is CASILQGYTEAFF.

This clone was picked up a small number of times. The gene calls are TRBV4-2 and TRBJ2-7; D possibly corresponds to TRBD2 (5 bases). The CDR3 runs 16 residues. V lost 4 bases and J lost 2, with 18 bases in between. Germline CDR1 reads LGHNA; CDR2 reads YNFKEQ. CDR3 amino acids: CASSLLTLGVTYEQYF. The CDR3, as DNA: TGTGCCAGCAGCCTCCTAACTTTGGGAGTTACCTACGAGCAGTACTTC.

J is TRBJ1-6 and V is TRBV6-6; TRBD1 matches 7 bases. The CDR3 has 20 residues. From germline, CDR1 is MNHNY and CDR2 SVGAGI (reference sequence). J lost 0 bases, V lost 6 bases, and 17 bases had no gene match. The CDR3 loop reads CASSFGQAVTYSSYNSPLHF. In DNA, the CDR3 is TGTGCCAGCAGCTTCGGACAGGCTGTAACTTACAGCTCCTATAATTCACCCCTCCACTTT.

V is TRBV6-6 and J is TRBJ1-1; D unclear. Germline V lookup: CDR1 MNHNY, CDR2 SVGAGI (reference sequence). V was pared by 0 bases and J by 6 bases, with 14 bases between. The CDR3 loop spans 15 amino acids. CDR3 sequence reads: CASSYSRVSGPEAFF. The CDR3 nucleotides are TGTGCCAGCAGTTACTCGCGGGTGAGTGGTCCTGAAGCTTTCTTT.